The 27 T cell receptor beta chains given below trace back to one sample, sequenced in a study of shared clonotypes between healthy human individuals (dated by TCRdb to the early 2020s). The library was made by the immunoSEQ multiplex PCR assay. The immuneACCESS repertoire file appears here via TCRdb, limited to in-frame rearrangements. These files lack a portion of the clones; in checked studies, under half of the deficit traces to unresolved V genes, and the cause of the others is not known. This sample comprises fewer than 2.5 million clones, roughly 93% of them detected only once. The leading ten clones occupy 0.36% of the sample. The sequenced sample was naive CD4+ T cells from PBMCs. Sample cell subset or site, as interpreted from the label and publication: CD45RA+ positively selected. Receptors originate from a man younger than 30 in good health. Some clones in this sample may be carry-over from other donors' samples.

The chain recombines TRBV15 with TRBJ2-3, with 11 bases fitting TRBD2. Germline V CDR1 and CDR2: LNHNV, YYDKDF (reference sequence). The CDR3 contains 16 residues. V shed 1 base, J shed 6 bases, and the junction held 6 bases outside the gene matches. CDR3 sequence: CATSRGLAGSGDTQYF. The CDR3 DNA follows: TGTGCCACCAGCAGAGGACTAGCGGGATCTGGGGATACGCAGTATTTT. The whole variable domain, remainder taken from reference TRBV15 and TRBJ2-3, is DAMVIQNPRYQVTQFGKPVTLSCSQTLNHNVMYWYQQKSSQAPKLLFHYYDKDFNNEADTPDNFQSRRPNTSFCFLDIRSPGLGDTAMYLCATSRGLAGSGDTQYFGPGTRLTVL.

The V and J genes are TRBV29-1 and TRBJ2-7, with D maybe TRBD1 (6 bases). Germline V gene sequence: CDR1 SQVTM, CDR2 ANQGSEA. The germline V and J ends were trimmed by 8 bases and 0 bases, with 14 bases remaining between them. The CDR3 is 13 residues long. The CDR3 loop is CSFLQGSSYEQYF. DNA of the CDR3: TGCAGCTTCCTACAGGGAAGCTCCTACGAGCAGTACTTC.

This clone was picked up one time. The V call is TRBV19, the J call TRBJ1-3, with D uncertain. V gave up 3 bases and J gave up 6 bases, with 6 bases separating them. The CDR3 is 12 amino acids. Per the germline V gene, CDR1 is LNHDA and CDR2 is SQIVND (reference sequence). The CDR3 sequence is CASSMRPNTIYF. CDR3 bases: TGTGCCAGTAGTATGAGGCCAAACACCATATATTTT. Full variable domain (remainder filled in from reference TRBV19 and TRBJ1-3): DGGITQSPKYLFRKEGQNVTLSCEQNLNHDAMYWYRQDPGQGLRLIYYSQIVNDFQKGDIAEGYSVSREKKESFPLTVTSAQKNPTAFYLCASSMRPNTIYFGEGSWLTVV.

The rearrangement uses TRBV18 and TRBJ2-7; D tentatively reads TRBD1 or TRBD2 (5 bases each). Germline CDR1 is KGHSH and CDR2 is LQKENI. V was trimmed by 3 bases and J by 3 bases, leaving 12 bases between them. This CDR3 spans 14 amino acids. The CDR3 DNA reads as TGTGCCAGCTCACCCCCGGGACGGATCTACGAGCAGTACTTC. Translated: CASSPPGRIYEQYF. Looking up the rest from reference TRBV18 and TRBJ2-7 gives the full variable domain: NAGVMQNPRHLVRRRGQEARLRCSPMKGHSHVYWYRQLPEEGLKFMVYLQKENIIDESGMPKERFSAEFPKEGPSILRIQQVVRGDSAAYFCASSPPGRIYEQYFGPGTRLTVT.

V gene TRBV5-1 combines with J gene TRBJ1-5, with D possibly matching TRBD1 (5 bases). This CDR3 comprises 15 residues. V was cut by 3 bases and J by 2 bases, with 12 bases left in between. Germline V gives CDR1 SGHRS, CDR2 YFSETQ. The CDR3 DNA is TGCGCCAGCAGCTACGCGGGGGTGGGCAATCAGCCCCAGCATTTT. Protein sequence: CASSYAGVGNQPQHF.

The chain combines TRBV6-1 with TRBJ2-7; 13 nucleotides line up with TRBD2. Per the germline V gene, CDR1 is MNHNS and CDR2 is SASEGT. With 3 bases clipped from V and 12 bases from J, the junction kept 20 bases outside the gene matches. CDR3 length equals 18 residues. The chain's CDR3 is CASSEGLAGQPLRLSGYF. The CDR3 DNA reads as TGTGCCAGCAGTGAGGGACTAGCGGGACAACCTCTGCGTCTTAGCGGGTACTTC.

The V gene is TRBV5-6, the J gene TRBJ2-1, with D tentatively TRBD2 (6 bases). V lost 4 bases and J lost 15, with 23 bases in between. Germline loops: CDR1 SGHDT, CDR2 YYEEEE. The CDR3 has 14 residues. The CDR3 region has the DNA TGTGCCAGCAGCCCGAGCAGGGACTCAAGATCGCGGTTCTTC. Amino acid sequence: CASSPSRDSRSRFF.

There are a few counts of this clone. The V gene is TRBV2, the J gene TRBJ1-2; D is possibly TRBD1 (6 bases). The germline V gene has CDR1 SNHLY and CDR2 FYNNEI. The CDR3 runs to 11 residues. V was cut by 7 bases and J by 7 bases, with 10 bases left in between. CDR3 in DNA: TGTGCCAGCACTAGGGACATTGGCTACACCTTC. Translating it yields CASTRDIGYTF.

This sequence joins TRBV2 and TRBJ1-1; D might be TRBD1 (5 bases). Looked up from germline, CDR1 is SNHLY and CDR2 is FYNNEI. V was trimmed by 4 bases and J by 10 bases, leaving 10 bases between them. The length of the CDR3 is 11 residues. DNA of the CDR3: TGTGCCAGCAGTGGGGGGTGGGGAGCTTTCTTT. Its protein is CASSGGWGAFF.

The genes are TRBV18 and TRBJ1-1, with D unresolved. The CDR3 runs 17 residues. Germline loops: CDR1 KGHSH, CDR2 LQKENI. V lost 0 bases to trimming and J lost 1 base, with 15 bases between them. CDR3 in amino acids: CASSPPFRDRGNTEAFF. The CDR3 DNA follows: TGTGCCAGCTCACCACCGTTCCGAGATCGGGGGAACACTGAAGCTTTCTTT.

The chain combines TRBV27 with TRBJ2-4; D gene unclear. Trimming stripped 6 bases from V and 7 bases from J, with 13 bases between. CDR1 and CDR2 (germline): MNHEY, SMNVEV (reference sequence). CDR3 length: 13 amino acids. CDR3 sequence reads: CASRGRRRNIQYF. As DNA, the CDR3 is TGTGCCAGCAGAGGAAGACGAAGGAACATTCAGTACTTC.

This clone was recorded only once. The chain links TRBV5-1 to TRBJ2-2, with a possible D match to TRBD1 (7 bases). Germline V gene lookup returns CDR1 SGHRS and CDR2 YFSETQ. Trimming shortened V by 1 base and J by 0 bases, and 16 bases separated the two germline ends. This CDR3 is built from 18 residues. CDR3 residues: CASSLTDRDWTNTGELFF. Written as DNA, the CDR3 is TGCGCCAGCAGCTTGACCGACAGGGACTGGACGAACACCGGGGAGCTGTTTTTT.

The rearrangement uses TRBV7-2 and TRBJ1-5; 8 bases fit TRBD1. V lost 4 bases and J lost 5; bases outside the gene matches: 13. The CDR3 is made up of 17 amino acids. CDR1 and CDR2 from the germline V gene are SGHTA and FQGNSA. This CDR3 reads CASSSDRGVVIDQPQHF. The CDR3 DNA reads TGTGCCAGCAGCTCCGACAGGGGTGTGGTTATTGATCAGCCCCAGCATTTT. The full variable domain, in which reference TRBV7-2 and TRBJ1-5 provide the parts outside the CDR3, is GAGVSQSPSNKVTEKGKDVELRCDPISGHTALYWYRQSLGQGLEFLIYFQGNSAPDKSGLPSDRFSAERTGGSVSTLTIQRTQQEDSAVYLCASSSDRGVVIDQPQHFGDGTRLSIL.

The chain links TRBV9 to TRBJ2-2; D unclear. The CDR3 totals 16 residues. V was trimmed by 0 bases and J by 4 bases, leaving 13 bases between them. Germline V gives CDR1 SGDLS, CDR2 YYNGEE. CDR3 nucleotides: TGTGCCAGCAGCGTAGGCGGCCGGGCGGTCACCGGGGAGCTGTTTTTT. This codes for CASSVGGRAVTGELFF.

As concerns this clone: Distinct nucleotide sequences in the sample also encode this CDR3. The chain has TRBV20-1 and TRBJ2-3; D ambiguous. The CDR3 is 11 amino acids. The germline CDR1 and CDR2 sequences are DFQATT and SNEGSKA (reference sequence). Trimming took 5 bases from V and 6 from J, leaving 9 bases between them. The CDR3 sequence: CSAPRTDTQYF. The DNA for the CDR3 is TGCAGTGCTCCGCGAACCGATACGCAGTATTTT.

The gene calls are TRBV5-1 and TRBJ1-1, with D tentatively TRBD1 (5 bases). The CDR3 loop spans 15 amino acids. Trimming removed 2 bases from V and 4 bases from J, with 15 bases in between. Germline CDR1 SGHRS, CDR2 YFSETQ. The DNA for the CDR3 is TGCGCCAGCAGCTTTTCCAAGCAGGGCAGCACTGAAGCTTTCTTT. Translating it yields CASSFSKQGSTEAFF.

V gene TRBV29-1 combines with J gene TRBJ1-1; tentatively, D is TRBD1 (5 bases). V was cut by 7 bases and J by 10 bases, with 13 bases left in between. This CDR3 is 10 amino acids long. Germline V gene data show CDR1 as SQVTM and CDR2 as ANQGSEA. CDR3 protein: CSARVTGAFF. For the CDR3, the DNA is TGCAGCGCCAGGGTTACGGGAGCTTTCTTT.

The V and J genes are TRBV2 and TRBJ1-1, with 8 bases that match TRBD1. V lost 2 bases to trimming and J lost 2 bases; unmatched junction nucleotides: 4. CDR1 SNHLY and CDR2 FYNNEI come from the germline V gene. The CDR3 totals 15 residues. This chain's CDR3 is CASSERGTGNTEAFF. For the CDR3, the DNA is TGTGCCAGCAGTGAACGCGGGACAGGCAACACTGAAGCTTTCTTT.

DNA for the CDR3: TGTGCCAGCAGCTTAGGGGCGAGCTCCGGAGGGGCAGAGACCCAGTACTTC. As protein: CASSLGASSGGAETQYF. This sequence joins TRBV7-6 and TRBJ2-5, with a possible D match to TRBD2 (6 bases). The germline CDR1 and CDR2 sequences are SGHVS and FNYEAQ. Trimming removed 1 base from V and 4 bases from J, with 19 bases in between. The CDR3 sequence is 17 residues long.

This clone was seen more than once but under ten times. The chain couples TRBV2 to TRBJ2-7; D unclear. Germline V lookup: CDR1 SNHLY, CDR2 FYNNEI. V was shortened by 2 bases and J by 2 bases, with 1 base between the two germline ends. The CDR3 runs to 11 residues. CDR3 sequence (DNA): TGTGCCAGCAGTGAACCCTACGAGCAGTACTTC. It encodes CASSEPYEQYF.

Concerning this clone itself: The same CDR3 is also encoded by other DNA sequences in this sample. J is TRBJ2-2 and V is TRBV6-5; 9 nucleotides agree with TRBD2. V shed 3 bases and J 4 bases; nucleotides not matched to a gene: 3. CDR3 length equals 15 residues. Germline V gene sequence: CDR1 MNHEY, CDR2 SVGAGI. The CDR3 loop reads CASSYGGRATGELFF. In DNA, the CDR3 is TGTGCCAGCAGTTATGGCGGGAGGGCCACCGGGGAGCTGTTTTTT.

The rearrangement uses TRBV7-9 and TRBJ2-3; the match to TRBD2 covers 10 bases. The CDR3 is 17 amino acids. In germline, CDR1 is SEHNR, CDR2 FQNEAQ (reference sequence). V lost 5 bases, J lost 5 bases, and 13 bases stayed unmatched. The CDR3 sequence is CASSPRGAGGPRDTQYF. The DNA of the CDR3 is TGTGCCAGCAGCCCACGGGGAGCGGGAGGGCCGCGAGATACGCAGTATTTT.

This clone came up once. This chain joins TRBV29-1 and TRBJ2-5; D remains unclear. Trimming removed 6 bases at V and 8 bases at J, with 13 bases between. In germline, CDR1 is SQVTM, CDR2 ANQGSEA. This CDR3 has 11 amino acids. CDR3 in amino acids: CSVEPSGTQYF. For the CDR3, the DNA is TGCAGCGTGGAACCTAGTGGTACCCAGTACTTC.

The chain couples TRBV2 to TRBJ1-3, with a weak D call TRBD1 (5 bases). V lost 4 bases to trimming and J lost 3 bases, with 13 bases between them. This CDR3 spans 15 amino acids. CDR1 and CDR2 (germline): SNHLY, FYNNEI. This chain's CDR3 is CASSALGVVGNTIYF. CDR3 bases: TGTGCCAGCAGTGCCTTAGGGGTGGTTGGAAACACCATATATTTT.

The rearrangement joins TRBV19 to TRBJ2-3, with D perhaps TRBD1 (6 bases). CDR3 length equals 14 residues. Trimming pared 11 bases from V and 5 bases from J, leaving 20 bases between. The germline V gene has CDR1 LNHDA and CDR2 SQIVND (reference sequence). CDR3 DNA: TGTGCCGGCACCCGGGACCGAGGGGGAGATACGCAGTATTTT. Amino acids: CAGTRDRGGDTQYF.

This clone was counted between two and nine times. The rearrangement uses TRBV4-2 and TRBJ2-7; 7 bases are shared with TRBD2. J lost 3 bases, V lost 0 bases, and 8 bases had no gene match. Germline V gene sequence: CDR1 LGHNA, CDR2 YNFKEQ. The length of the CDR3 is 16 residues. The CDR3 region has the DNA TGTGCCAGCAGCCAAGACTACCCCGGACTAGTCTACGAGCAGTACTTC. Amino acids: CASSQDYPGLVYEQYF.

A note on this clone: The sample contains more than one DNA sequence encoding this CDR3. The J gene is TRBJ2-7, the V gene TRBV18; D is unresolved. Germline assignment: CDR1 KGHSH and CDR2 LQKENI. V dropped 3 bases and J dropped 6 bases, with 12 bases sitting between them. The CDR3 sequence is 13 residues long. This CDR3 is CASSPLRPGEQYF. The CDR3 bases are TGTGCCAGCTCACCTCTTAGACCGGGCGAGCAGTACTTC. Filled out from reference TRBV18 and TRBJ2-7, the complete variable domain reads NAGVMQNPRHLVRRRGQEARLRCSPMKGHSHVYWYRQLPEEGLKFMVYLQKENIIDESGMPKERFSAEFPKEGPSILRIQQVVRGDSAAYFCASSPLRPGEQYFGPGTRLTVT.